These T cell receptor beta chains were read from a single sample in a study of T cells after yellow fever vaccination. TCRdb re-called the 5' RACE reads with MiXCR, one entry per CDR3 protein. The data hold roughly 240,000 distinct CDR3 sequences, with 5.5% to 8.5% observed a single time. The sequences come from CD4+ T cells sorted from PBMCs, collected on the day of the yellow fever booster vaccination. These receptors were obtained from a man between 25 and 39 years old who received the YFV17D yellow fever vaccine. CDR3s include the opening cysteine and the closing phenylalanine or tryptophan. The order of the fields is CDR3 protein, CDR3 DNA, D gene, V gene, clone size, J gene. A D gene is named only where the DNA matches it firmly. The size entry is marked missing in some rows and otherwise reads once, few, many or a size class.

CDR3aa: CAFSLLLAGGNEQYF; CDR3nt: TGTGCCTTCAGTTTATTACTAGCGGGAGGAAACGAGCAGTACTTC; d_gene: TRBD2; v_gene: TRBV3-1; abundance: NA; j_gene: TRBJ2-7
CDR3aa: CASSLAGYNQDHEKLFF; CDR3nt: TGTGCCAGCAGCTTAGCGGGCTACAACCAGGACCATGAAAAACTGTTTTTT; d_gene: NA; v_gene: TRBV7-6; abundance: NA; j_gene: TRBJ1-4
CDR3aa: CASSFKQGAIQPQHF; CDR3nt: TGTGCCAGCAGCTTTAAGCAGGGGGCTATTCAGCCCCAGCATTTT; d_gene: TRBD1; v_gene: TRBV5-8; abundance: few; j_gene: TRBJ1-5
CDR3aa: CSVESRGSATDTQYF; CDR3nt: TGCAGCGTTGAAAGCAGGGGGTCTGCGACAGATACGCAGTATTTT; d_gene: TRBD1; v_gene: TRBV29-1; abundance: NA; j_gene: TRBJ2-3
CDR3aa: CSAIPPVYNEQFF; CDR3nt: TGCAGTGCTATTCCCCCCGTATACAATGAGCAGTTCTTC; d_gene: NA; v_gene: TRBV20-1; abundance: many; j_gene: TRBJ2-1
CDR3aa: CASSLDRGSDEQFF; CDR3nt: TGCGCCAGCAGCTTGGACAGGGGGAGTGATGAGCAGTTCTTC; d_gene: TRBD1; v_gene: TRBV5-1; abundance: many; j_gene: TRBJ2-1
CDR3aa: CAISESTAGDPDTQYF; CDR3nt: TGTGCCATCAGTGAGTCAACAGCGGGAGATCCAGATACGCAGTATTTT; d_gene: TRBD2; v_gene: TRBV10-3; abundance: few; j_gene: TRBJ2-3
CDR3aa: CASSYATTYNEQFF; CDR3nt: TGTGCCAGCAGTTACGCTACTACCTACAATGAGCAGTTCTTC; d_gene: NA; v_gene: TRBV6-2/TRBV6-3; abundance: NA; j_gene: TRBJ2-1
CDR3aa: CASSLAGGPGSEQYF; CDR3nt: TGTGCCAGCAGTCTAGCGGGAGGGCCGGGGAGCGAGCAGTACTTC; d_gene: TRBD2; v_gene: TRBV12-3/TRBV12-4; abundance: many; j_gene: TRBJ2-7
CDR3aa: CASSEAHRTYEQYF; CDR3nt: TGCGCCAGCAGCGAAGCGCACAGAACCTACGAGCAGTACTTC; d_gene: NA; v_gene: TRBV5-1; abundance: few; j_gene: TRBJ2-7
CDR3aa: CASSQPWTGANYGYTF; CDR3nt: TGTGCCAGCAGCCAACCTTGGACAGGGGCGAACTATGGCTACACCTTC; d_gene: TRBD1; v_gene: TRBV3-1; abundance: few; j_gene: TRBJ1-2
CDR3aa: CASSPAGQFNEQFF; CDR3nt: TGTGCCAGCAGCCCAGCGGGACAATTCAATGAGCAGTTCTTC; d_gene: NA; v_gene: TRBV6-2/TRBV6-3; abundance: few; j_gene: TRBJ2-1
CDR3aa: CASSPDRVVKTQYF; CDR3nt: TGTGCCAGCAGCCCAGACAGGGTTGTAAAGACCCAGTACTTC; d_gene: TRBD1; v_gene: TRBV7-6; abundance: few; j_gene: TRBJ2-5
CDR3aa: CASSWGAGGTTQYF; CDR3nt: TGTGCCAGCAGCTGGGGCGCAGGGGGGACTACGCAGTACTTC; d_gene: NA; v_gene: TRBV4-2; abundance: many; j_gene: TRBJ2-7
CDR3aa: CASSTLSRGFPDTQYF; CDR3nt: TGTGCCAGCAGCACCCTGTCCCGGGGGTTCCCAGATACGCAGTATTTT; d_gene: NA; v_gene: TRBV12-3/TRBV12-4; abundance: many; j_gene: TRBJ2-3
CDR3aa: CASSLDEGAEETQYF; CDR3nt: TGTGCCAGCAGCTTAGATGAGGGGGCGGAAGAGACCCAGTACTTC; d_gene: TRBD1; v_gene: TRBV7-7; abundance: NA; j_gene: TRBJ2-5